The 7 T cell receptor beta chains given below trace back to one sample, sequenced in a study of T cell changes during pregnancy in multiple sclerosis. The table came from immunoSEQ multiplex PCR; TCRdb's copy has only in-frame clones and leaves some out. The sample has over 50,000 clones, roughly 89% seen once. The sequencing sample was made of peripheral blood from another person, used as feeder cells. The source of these receptors is a human donor whose cells served as feeder cells for cultures in a pregnancy study.

The chain links TRBV28 to TRBJ2-3; 10 nucleotides align to TRBD2. This CDR3 contains 15 residues. Germline CDR1 and CDR2: MDHEN and SYDVKM. V lost 7 bases, J lost 2 bases, and 6 bases stayed unmatched. The CDR3 DNA follows: TGTGCCAGCAACATAGCGGGGGGCCTCACAGATACGCAGTATTTT. It yields the protein CASNIAGGLTDTQYF. The variable domain in full, completed from reference TRBV28 and TRBJ2-3, reads DVKVTQSSRYLVKRTGEKVFLECVQDMDHENMFWYRQDPGLGLRLIYFSYDVKMKEKGDIPEGYSVSREKKERFSLILESASTNQTSMYLCASNIAGGLTDTQYFGPGTRLTVL.

The V and J genes are TRBV6-5 and TRBJ2-7; tentatively, D is TRBD1 (5 bases). The germline CDR1 and CDR2 sequences are MNHEY and SVGAGI. The CDR3 spans 16 residues. With 0 bases removed from V and 5 bases from J, the gap between germline ends came to 17 bases. Here the CDR3 reads CASSYSRLNRPHEQYF. The CDR3 DNA follows: TGTGCCAGCAGTTACTCGAGATTGAACAGGCCCCACGAGCAGTACTTC.

Regarding this clone: Because the CDR3 is missing its conserved closing phenylalanine or tryptophan, this is likely a read error. The chain recombines TRBV19 with TRBJ1-3; D is perhaps TRBD1 (6 bases). This CDR3 is built from 17 residues. Germline V gene data show CDR1 as LNHDA and CDR2 as SQIVND (reference sequence). V lost 2 bases and J lost 1, with 15 bases in between. The CDR3 protein is CASSIFGQGRSGNTIYL. As DNA, the CDR3 is TGTGCCAGTAGTATATTCGGGCAGGGGCGATCTGGAAACACCATATATCTT.

This sequence joins TRBV7-9 and TRBJ1-2, with D maybe TRBD1 (5 bases). The CDR3 has 13 residues. V lost 5 bases and J lost 8, with 15 bases in between. Per germline, CDR1 SEHNR and CDR2 FQNEAQ (reference sequence). The CDR3 nucleotides read TGTGCCAGCAGCCCAAGGGACCGCCCAGGCTACACCTTC. Translated: CASSPRDRPGYTF.

V is TRBV5-1 and J is TRBJ1-2; 7 positions agree with TRBD1. This CDR3 is built from 13 residues. Trimming removed 0 bases from V and 14 bases from J; junction bases left unmatched: 10. CDR1 is SGHRS, CDR2 YFSETQ, per germline. CDR3 region: CASSLARGQPLTF. In DNA form, the CDR3 reads TGCGCCAGCAGCTTGGCCCGGGGACAGCCTTTAACCTTC.

The chain uses TRBV4-1 and TRBJ1-2; D is perhaps TRBD1 (6 bases). Germline V gene sequence: CDR1 MGHRA, CDR2 YSYEKL. The CDR3 spans 15 residues. Trimming shortened V by 0 bases and J by 7 bases, and 15 bases separated the two germline ends. The CDR3 DNA reads TGCGCCAGCAGCCAAGATTCAGCTGGGGGCGCTGGCTACACCTTC. It yields the protein CASSQDSAGGAGYTF.

V is TRBV7-2 and J is TRBJ1-3; D uncertain. Trimming removed 6 bases from V and 0 bases from J, with 12 bases in between. Germline-derived CDR1 and CDR2 are SGHTA and FQGNSA. The CDR3 totals 15 residues. The DNA of the CDR3 is TGTGCCAGCAGACCTGACGGGAGCTCTGGAAACACCATATATTTT. Residues: CASRPDGSSGNTIYF.